This T cell receptor beta chain was captured by sequencing in a study of cytomegalovirus exposure and HLA in healthy donors. CDR1 and CDR2 (germline): LGHNA, YNFKEQ. With 4 bases removed from V and 7 bases from J, the gap between germline ends came to 19 bases. The CDR3 runs to 15 residues. With respect to this clone: Antigen: not known.

Vbeta (60) and Jbeta (13) primers were used in the PCR. Sequencing used immunoSEQ multiplex PCR; TCRdb keeps in-frame clones, though not all of them. The sample shows approximately 150,000 clones, about 80% of them seen only once. Overall study findings and caveats: According to an earlier analysis, most TCR beta V segments yielded productive rearrangements about 87% or about 30% of the time. When a later analysis compared HLA-associated TCR beta chains with equally common others, the HLA-associated chains turned out to be more clonally expanded and to have lower generation probabilities. TCR beta V- and J-gene trimming was later associated with a missense DCLRE1C variant.

This receptor was identified in a woman in her 40s in good health and CMV-seronegative. Sequenced sample: PBMCs. The chain joins TRBV4-2 to TRBJ1-2; TRBD1 might be the D (5 bases). The CDR3 here is CASSPVGGENTGYTF. In DNA form, the CDR3 reads TGTGCCAGCAGCCCGGTGGGGGGTGAGAATACTGGCTACACCTTC.